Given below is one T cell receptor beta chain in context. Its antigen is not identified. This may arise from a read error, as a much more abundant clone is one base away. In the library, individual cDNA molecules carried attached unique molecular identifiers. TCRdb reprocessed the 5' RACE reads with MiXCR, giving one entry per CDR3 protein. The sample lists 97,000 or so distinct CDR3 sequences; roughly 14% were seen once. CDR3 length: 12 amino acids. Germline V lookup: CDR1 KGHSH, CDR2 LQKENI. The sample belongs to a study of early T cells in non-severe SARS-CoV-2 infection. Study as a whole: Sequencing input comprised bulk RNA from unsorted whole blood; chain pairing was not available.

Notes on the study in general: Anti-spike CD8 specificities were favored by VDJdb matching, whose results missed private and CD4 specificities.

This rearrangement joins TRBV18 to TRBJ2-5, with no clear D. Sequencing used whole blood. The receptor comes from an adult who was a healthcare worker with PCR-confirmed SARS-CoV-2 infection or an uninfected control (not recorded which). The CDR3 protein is CVSSPSQETQYF. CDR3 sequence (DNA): TGTGTCAGCTCACCATCTCAAGAGACCCAGTACTTC. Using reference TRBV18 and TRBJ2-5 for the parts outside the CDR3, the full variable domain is NAGVMQNPRHLVRRRGQEARLRCSPMKGHSHVYWYRQLPEEGLKFMVYLQKENIIDESGMPKERFSAEFPKEGPSILRIQQVVRGDSAAYFCVSSPSQETQYFGPGTRLLVL.